This TCR beta chain was obtained from a study of CD8+ T cells in alopecia areata (dated by TCRdb to 2017 to 2018). At the level of the whole study: Treated patients were enrolled in an open-label pilot trial of oral tofacitinib, 5 to 10 mg twice daily, for moderate-to-severe alopecia areata. Scalp clonality was compared across normal scalp (n=4), patchy alopecia areata scalp (n=8), and alopecia totalis/universalis scalp (n=8). For the treated patients, the SALT score, which quantifies what percentage of scalp surface area is affected, served as the measure of disease severity. In both human patients and the C3H/HeJ mouse model, the study applied high-throughput TCRbeta sequencing to look at T cell clonal expansion in alopecia areata. Biopsies were taken from tofacitinib-treated patients at baseline and at 4 and 24 weeks of treatment, and a later scalp biopsy was taken in several of the tofacitinib-treated patients. The RNA source kit depended on sample type: the PAXgene miRNA kit for fixed scalp, the miRNeasy kit for PBMCs, and the RNeasy kit for mouse skin. Amplification of TCRbeta CDR3 regions was done by immunoSEQ multiplex PCR using 35 Vbeta forward primers and 13 Jbeta reverse primers. Patients stayed on tofacitinib for 6 to 18 months and then had 6 months of follow-up off drug so that delayed response and recurrence could be assessed. Scalp tissue and sorted CD4+ and CD8+ peripheral blood T cells from patchy and totalis/universalis alopecia areata patients and from healthy controls were covered by human TCRbeta sequencing.

The time point tag for this specimen amounts to: around 4 weeks on oral tofacitinib. This specimen's treatment or condition label, per the study, means: oral pan-JAK inhibitor, 5-10 mg twice daily. Lesional scalp punch biopsies and peripheral blood were obtained from alopecia areata patients. PBMCs were isolated by density centrifugation and stained for CD3, CD4 and CD8, and CD4+ and CD8+ T cells were sorted on a FACSAria. On this clone itself: Its antigen is not yet known. No quality values exist for individual bases; no much larger clone is one base distant.

Here is what the overall study found, with its caveats: Higher clonality and more expanded CD8+ clones were observed in lesional scalp than in normal scalp, particularly in alopecia totalis/universalis, a finding suggestive of antigenic drive. Scalp clonality and the number of expanded CD8+ clones among the top 100 scalp clones were significantly decreased by tofacitinib. Because the treated cohort was small and had only one nonresponder, larger studies are needed to examine links between baseline CD8+ expansion and response. Many expanded lesional clones were found to persist in scalp and blood during tofacitinib treatment, and relapse after treatment cessation may be partly explained by this persistence. Compared with mice, TCR sequences shared between patients were less clear, possibly partly because of HLA diversity across the patient population. Scalp TCR repertoire analysis is complicated because resident alphabeta T cells in normal human skin are also sequenced, whereas mouse skin is dominated by gammadelta T cells.

Library generation was performed with the immunoSEQ multiplex PCR assay. RNA was extracted from all samples and reverse transcribed into cDNA, which served as template for TCR sequencing. SuperScript III was used to make first-strand cDNA, primed with a 2:1 mix of oligo-dT and random hexamers. A synthetic immune receptor repertoire was used to assess amplification bias, and residual bias was removed computationally. In the original analysis: Raw reads were preprocessed to remove errors, and CDR3 was defined by IMGT conventions from the conserved cysteine to phenylalanine. Clonality was calculated as 1 minus Shannon entropy normalized by log2 of the number of productive unique TCRs. Whether scalp clones were CD4 or CD8 was inferred by matching scalp TCRbeta sequences against CD4 and CD8 repertoires sorted from blood. As stored in TCRdb, this immuneACCESS dataset retains in-frame rearrangements with V and J assigned. A fraction of the clones does not appear; measured against another copy, unresolved V genes explain less than half of the discrepancy, and the remainder lacks a known reason. D and trimming were read from the DNA, whereas the V and J calls and clone size are those reported in that table. The sample data list 120,000 to 150,000 clones, and approximately 85% of these were observed just once. The leading ten clones occupy just under 25% of the sample.

This clonotype originated in a human donor with alopecia areata. The starting material was CD8+ T cells sorted from blood, obtained at week 4, from a patient treated with tofacitinib.

The nucleotides read TGTGCCAGCAGCCCGGGGGGAGGTGGCAATGAGCAGTTCTTC. Translated, it gives CASSPGGGGNEQFF. The chain employs TRBV7-9 and TRBJ2-1; TRBD2 fits 7 bases in the junction. The V end gives up 5 bases and the J end 6 bases, leaving 7 bases in the junction not matched to a gene. There are 14 amino acids in the CDR3, from cysteine to phenylalanine inclusive. Kept here is only the CDR3 DNA, which spans 42 bases and is read in frame from base 1. CDR1 and CDR2, per the germline V gene (reference sequence), are SEHNR and FQNEAQ.